Presented here are 18 T cell receptor beta chains from one specimen sequenced in a study of cytomegalovirus exposure and HLA in healthy donors. A multiplex PCR was run with 60 Vbeta primers and 13 Jbeta primers. Some clones are missing from TCRdb's copy, which holds only in-frame ones; the method was immunoSEQ multiplex PCR. This repertoire shows approximately 37,000 clones, 70% to 85% found once; its top ten account for more than 6%. The sequenced sample was PBMCs. The receptors originated from a man aged 30 to 45 in good health and CMV-seronegative.

This rearrangement joins TRBV19 to TRBJ1-4; 7 nucleotides match TRBD1. The V and J ends lost 7 bases and 7 bases, in that order; junction bases with no gene match: 18. The CDR3 contains 17 residues. Germline V CDR1 and CDR2: LNHDA, SQIVND (reference sequence). CDR3 residues: CASNPGQGGAEREKLFF. The CDR3 bases are TGTGCCAGTAACCCAGGGCAGGGGGGTGCCGAACGTGAAAAACTGTTTTTT.

The chain has TRBV25-1 and TRBJ1-1; TRBD1 might be the D (6 bases). The CDR3 is 14 residues long. Germline CDR1 and CDR2: MGHDK and SYGVNS. The ends were cut back, 5 bases at V and 8 bases at J, with 18 bases in the middle. DNA for the CDR3: TGTGCCAGCAGTCCCCCGGGACAAGGGATCGAAGCTTTCTTT. Protein: CASSPPGQGIEAFF.

This chain connects TRBV2 to TRBJ1-5; D might be TRBD1 (5 bases). V was shortened by 6 bases and J by 0 bases, with 12 bases between the two germline ends. The CDR3 length is 15 residues. The V gene's germline CDR1 is SNHLY and CDR2 FYNNEI. Here the CDR3 reads CASSGKDNSNQPQHF. The CDR3 DNA reads as TGTGCCAGCAGCGGAAAGGACAATAGCAATCAGCCCCAGCATTTT.

This rearrangement joins TRBV14 to TRBJ1-4, with no clear D. Looked up from germline, CDR1 is SGHDN and CDR2 is FVKESK. The CDR3 runs to 14 residues. V was cut by 0 bases and J by 11 bases, with 13 bases left in between. CDR3 in amino acids: CASSQEGHSGKLFF. The CDR3 DNA reads TGTGCCAGCAGCCAAGAGGGCCACTCGGGGAAACTGTTTTTT.

This clone is a singleton in its sample. This rearrangement joins TRBV30 to TRBJ2-2, with no clear D. V dropped 3 bases and J dropped 0 bases, with 8 bases sitting between them. CDR1 is GTSNPN, CDR2 SVGIG, per germline (reference sequence). The CDR3 consists of 14 residues. The CDR3 is CAWRKSTNTGELFF. In nucleotides, the CDR3 is TGTGCCTGGAGGAAGAGTACGAACACCGGGGAGCTGTTTTTT.

This clone was counted between two and nine times. CDR3: CASTQNRDRAYEQYF. In nucleotides, the CDR3 is TGTGCCAGCACCCAAAACCGGGACAGAGCCTACGAGCAGTACTTC. V and J are TRBV6-5 and TRBJ2-7; 7 bases fit TRBD1. Unmatched junction bases numbered 11, after V lost 7 bases and J lost 2 bases. CDR1 and CDR2 from the germline V gene are MNHEY and SVGAGI. The CDR3 length is 15 residues.

This chain connects TRBV5-1 to TRBJ1-6; 7 bases are shared with TRBD1. V gave up 0 bases and J gave up 9 bases; unmatched junction bases: 6. Germline V gene data show CDR1 as SGHRS and CDR2 as YFSETQ. This CDR3 contains 15 residues. CDR3 in DNA: TGCGCCAGCAGCTTGGGTAGGGGGCAAATTTCACCCCTCCACTTT. Translation gives CASSLGRGQISPLHF.

The chain carries TRBV11-2 and TRBJ2-3; TRBD2 agrees at 9 bases. Germline V gene data show CDR1 as SGHAT and CDR2 as FQNNGV. There are 14 residues in the CDR3. V lost 3 bases, J lost 3 bases, and 1 base stayed unmatched. The CDR3 spells CASSLTSGTDTQYF. The CDR3 nucleotides read TGTGCCAGCAGCTTGACTAGCGGAACAGATACGCAGTATTTT.

This clone was seen a handful of times. The V and J genes are TRBV14 and TRBJ2-5; weak D call: TRBD1 (6 bases). The germline gives CDR1 SGHDN, CDR2 FVKESK. V lost 3 bases and J lost 5, with 16 bases in between. The CDR3 has 15 residues. CDR3 coding DNA: TGTGCCAGCAGCCAGGGTAACAGGGTGCGGGAGACCCAGTACTTC. Amino acids: CASSQGNRVRETQYF.

Here the CDR3 reads CASSPRDRGGDTQYF. DNA for the CDR3: TGTGCCAGCAGCCCGCGGGACAGGGGGGGAGATACGCAGTATTTT. This rearrangement joins TRBV21-1 to TRBJ2-3; the table's D gene call, TRBD1, was not cross checked with the DNA. TRBV21-1 is termed a pseudogene. The CDR3 is made up of 15 amino acids.

V gene TRBV6-5 combines with J gene TRBJ2-5, with 8 bases that match TRBD1. V shed 2 bases and J 3 bases; nucleotides not matched to a gene: 2. Germline CDR1 MNHEY, CDR2 SVGAGI. CDR3 length equals 14 residues. In DNA, the CDR3 is TGTGCCAGCAGTTACCGGGGACAGGAAGAGACCCAGTACTTC. Translation gives CASSYRGQEETQYF.

This chain links TRBV18 with TRBJ1-1; 7 bases align to TRBD1. Germline trimming cut 4 bases from V and 1 base from J; bases unmatched to any gene: 18. Germline V gene data show CDR1 as KGHSH and CDR2 as LQKENI. The CDR3 extends over 19 amino acids. CDR3: CASSLRHRSAGGENTEAFF. In DNA, the CDR3 is TGTGCCAGCTCACTTCGTCATCGGTCGGCAGGGGGAGAGAACACTGAAGCTTTCTTT.

This clone was seen more than once but under ten times. V usage is TRBV4-2 and J usage is TRBJ2-3; D possibly corresponds to TRBD2 (6 bases). CDR1 LGHNA and CDR2 YNFKEQ come from the germline V gene. This CDR3 comprises 15 residues. V was pared by 0 bases and J by 0 bases, with 7 bases between. CDR3 sequence: CASSQDGGSTDTQYF. CDR3 DNA sequence: TGTGCCAGCAGCCAAGACGGGGGTAGCACAGATACGCAGTATTTT.

The chain links TRBV18 to TRBJ2-2; 11 nucleotides line up with TRBD1. This CDR3 spans 16 amino acids. The germline CDR1 and CDR2 sequences are KGHSH and LQKENI. V shed 6 bases and J 0 bases; nucleotides not matched to a gene: 3. The CDR3 DNA follows: TGTGCCAGCTCCCGGACAGGGGGCACGAACACCGGGGAGCTGTTTTTT. Its protein is CASSRTGGTNTGELFF.

This chain links TRBV11-2 with TRBJ2-7; 8 positions match TRBD2. Germline lookup yields CDR1 SGHAT and CDR2 FQNNGV. There are 15 residues in the CDR3. Germline trimming cut 0 bases from V and 4 bases from J; bases unmatched to any gene: 5. The CDR3 DNA sequence: TGTGCCAGCAGCTTAGAATCAGCGGGGGCTTACGAGCAGTACTTC. Amino acids: CASSLESAGAYEQYF.

This chain uses TRBV2 with TRBJ1-5; a weak D match, TRBD1 (6 bases). Looked up from germline, CDR1 is SNHLY and CDR2 is FYNNEI. This CDR3 spans 14 amino acids. Trimming shortened V by 3 bases and J by 4 bases, and 10 bases separated the two germline ends. Here the CDR3 reads CASSDGQMNQPQHF. As DNA, the CDR3 is TGTGCCAGCAGTGATGGACAGATGAATCAGCCCCAGCATTTT.

This CDR3 is CASSLVPAGPAGAFF. CDR3 nucleotide sequence: TGTGCCAGCAGCTTAGTTCCGGCGGGTCCGGCGGGAGCTTTCTTT. This chain connects TRBV7-9 to TRBJ1-1; D not certain. This CDR3 is built from 15 residues. V gave up 1 base and J gave up 10 bases, with 19 bases separating them. Germline CDR1 is SEHNR and CDR2 is FQNEAQ (reference sequence).

The chain employs TRBV9 and TRBJ1-1; tentative D call: TRBD1 (6 bases). Trimming stripped 3 bases from V and 5 bases from J, with 14 bases between. This CDR3 is built from 14 residues. CDR1 is SGDLS and CDR2 is YYNGEE in the germline V gene. The DNA of the CDR3 is TGTGCCAGCAGCGCACTTGGGGGCGAGACTGAAGCTTTCTTT. Translation: CASSALGGETEAFF. Drawing the rest from reference TRBV9 and TRBJ1-1, the complete variable domain is DSGVTQTPKHLITATGQRVTLRCSPRSGDLSVYWYQQSLDQGLQFLIQYYNGEERAKGNILERFSAQQFPDLHSELNLSSLELGDSALYFCASSALGGETEAFFGQGTRLTVV.